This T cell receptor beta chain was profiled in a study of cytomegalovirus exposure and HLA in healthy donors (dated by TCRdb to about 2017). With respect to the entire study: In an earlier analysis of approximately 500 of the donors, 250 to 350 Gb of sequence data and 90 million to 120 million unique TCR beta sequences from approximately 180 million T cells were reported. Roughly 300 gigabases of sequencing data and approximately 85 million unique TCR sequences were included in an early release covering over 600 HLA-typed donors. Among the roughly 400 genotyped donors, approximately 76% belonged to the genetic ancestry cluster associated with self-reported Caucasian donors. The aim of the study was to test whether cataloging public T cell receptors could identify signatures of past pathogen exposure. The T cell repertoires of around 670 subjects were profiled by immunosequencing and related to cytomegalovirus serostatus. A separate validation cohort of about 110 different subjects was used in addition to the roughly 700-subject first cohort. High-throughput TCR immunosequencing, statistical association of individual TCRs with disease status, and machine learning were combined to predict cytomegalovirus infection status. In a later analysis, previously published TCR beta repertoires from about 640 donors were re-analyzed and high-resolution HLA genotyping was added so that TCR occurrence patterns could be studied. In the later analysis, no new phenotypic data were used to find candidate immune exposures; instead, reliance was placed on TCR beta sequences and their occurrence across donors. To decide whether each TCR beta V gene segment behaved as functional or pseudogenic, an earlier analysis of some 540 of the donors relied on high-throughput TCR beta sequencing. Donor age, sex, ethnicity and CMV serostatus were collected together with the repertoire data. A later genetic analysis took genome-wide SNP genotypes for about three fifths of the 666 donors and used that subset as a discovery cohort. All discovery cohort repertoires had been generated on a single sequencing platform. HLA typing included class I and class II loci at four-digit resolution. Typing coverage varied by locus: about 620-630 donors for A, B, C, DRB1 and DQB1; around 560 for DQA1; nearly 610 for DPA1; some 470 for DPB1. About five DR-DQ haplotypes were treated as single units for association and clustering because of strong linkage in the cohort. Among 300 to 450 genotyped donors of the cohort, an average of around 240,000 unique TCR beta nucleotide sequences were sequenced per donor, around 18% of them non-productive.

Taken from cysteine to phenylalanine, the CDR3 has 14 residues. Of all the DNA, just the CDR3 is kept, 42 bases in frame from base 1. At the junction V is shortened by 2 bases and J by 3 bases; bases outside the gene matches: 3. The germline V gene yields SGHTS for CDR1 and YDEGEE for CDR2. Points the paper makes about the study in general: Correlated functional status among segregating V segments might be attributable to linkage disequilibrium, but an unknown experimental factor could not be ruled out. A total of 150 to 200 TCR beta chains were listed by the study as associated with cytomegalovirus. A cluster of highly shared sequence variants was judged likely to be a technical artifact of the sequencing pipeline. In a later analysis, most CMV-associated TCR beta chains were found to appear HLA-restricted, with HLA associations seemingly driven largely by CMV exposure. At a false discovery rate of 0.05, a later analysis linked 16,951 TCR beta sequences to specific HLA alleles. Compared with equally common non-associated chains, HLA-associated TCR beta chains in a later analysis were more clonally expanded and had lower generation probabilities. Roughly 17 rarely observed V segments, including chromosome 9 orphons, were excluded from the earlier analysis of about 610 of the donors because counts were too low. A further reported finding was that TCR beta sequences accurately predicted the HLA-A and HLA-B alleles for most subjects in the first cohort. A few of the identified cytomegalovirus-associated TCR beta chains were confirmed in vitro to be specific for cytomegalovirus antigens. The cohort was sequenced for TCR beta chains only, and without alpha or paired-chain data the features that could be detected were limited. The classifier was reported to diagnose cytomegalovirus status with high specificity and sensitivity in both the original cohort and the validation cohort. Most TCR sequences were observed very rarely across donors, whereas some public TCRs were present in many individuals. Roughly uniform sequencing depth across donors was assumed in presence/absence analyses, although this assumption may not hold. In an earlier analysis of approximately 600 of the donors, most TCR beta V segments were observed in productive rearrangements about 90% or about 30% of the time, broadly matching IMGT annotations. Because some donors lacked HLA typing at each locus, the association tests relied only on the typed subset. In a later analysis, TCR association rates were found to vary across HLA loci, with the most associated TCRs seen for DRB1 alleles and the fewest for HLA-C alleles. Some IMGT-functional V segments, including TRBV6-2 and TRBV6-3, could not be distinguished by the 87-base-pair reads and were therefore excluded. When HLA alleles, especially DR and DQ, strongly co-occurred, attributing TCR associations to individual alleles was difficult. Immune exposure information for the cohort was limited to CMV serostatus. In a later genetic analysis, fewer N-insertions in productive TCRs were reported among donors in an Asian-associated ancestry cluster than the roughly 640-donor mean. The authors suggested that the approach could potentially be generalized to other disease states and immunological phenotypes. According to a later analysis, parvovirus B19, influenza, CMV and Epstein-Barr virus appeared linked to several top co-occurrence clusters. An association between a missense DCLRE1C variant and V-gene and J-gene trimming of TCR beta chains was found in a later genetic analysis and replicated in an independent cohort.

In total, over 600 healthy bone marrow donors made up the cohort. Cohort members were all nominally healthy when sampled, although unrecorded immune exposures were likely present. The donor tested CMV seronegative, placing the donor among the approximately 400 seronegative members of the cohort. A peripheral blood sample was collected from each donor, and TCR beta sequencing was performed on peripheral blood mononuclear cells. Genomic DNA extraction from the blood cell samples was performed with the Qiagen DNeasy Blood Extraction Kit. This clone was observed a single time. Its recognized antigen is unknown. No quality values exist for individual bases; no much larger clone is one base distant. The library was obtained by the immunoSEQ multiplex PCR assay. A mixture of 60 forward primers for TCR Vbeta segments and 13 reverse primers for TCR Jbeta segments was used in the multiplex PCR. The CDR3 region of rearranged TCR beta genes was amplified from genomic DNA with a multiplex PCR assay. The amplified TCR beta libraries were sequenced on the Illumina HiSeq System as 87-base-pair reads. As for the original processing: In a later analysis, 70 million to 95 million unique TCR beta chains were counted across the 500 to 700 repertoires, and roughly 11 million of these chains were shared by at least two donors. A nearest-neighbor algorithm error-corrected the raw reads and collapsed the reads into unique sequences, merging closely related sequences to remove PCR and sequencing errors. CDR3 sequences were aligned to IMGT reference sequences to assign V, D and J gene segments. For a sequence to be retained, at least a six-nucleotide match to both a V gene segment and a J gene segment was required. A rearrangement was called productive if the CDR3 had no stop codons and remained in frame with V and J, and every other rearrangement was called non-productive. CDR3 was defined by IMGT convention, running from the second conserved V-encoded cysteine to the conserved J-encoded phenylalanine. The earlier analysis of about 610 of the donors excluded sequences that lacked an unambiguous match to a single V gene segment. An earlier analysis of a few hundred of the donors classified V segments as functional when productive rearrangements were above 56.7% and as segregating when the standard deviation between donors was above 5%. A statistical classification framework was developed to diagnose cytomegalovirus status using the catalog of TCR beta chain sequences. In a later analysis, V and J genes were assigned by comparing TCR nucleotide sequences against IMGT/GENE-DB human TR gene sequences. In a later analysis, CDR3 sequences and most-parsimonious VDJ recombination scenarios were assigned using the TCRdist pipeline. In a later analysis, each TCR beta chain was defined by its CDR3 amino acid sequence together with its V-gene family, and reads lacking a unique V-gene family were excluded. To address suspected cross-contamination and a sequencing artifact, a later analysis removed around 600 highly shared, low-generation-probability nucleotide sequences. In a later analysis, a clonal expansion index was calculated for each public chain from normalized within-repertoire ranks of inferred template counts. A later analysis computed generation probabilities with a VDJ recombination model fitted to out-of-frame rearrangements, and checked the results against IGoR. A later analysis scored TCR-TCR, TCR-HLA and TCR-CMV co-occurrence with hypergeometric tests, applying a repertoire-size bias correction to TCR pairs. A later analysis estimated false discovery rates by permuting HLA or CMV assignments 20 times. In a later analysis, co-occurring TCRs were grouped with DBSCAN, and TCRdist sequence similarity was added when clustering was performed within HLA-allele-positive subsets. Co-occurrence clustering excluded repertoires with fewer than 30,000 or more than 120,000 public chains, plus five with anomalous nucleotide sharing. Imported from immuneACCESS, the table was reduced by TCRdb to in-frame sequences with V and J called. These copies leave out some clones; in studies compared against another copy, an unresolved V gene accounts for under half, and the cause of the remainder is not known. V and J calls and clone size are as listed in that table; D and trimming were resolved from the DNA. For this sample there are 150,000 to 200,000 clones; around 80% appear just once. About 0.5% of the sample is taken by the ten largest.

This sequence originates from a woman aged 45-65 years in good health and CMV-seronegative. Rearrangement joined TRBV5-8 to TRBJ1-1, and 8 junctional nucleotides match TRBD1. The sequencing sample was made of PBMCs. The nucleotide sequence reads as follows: TGTGCCAGCAGCTTCCAGGGGGCGGACACTGAAGCTTTCTTT. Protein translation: CASSFQGADTEAFF.